One T cell receptor (beta chain) is described in this entry. Data came from immunoSEQ multiplex PCR; TCRdb stores just in-frame clones and leaves some out. The sample carries under 35,000 clones, approximately 88% recorded once. These data come from a study of blood T cell repertoires in COVID-19. About the research overall: Italy, Spain and the United States were the sources of the convalescent and acute COVID-19 samples.

This CDR3 is built from 16 residues. The V and J ends lost 3 bases and 4 bases respectively, with 19 bases between them. CDR1 is SGHDN and CDR2 is FVKESK in the germline V gene. The chain links TRBV14 to TRBJ2-7; possible D gene TRBD1, 6 bases. Sequencing used peripheral blood. This TCR came from a man aged 60-69 years with active COVID-19. The CDR3, as DNA: TGTGCCAGCAGCCAGGGCACAGGGAGTTTTTGGTACGAGCAGTACTTC. Its translation is CASSQGTGSFWYEQYF.